This T cell receptor beta chain emerged from a study of T cells in Graves' hyperthyroidism and ophthalmopathy. Study-level points and caveats: Most thyroid clonotypes expanded above 0.001 were also detected in blood.

The CDR3 regions of TCR beta were amplified from RNA transcripts. In the first-round RT-PCR of the TCR CDR3, the HTBI primer set was used. TCRdb independently ran MiXCR on the multiplex PCR reads; one entry per CDR3 protein. In the table there are a few hundred thousand distinct CDR3 sequences, 20% to 25% of which are singletons. Germline assignment: CDR1 SGHTA and CDR2 FQGNSA. J lost 3 bases, V lost 4 bases, and 4 bases had no gene match. The CDR3 spans 14 residues. Across 18 months, stable Graves' hyperthyroidism was marked by no progression to ophthalmopathy. It was uncontrolled infection, other autoimmune disease, pregnancy or lactation that excluded patients. Fresh peripheral blood, 10 ml, was the source of the PBMCs. This clonotype has a count of ten or more. No antigen is known for it.

This chain uses TRBV7-2 with TRBJ2-7, with TRBD1 identical over 9 bases. The clonotype comes from a man aged 18 to 29 with Graves' hyperthyroidism. Sequencing was carried out using blood. CDR3 amino acids: CASSWGQGLYEQYF. The DNA of the CDR3 is TGTGCCAGCAGCTGGGGACAGGGACTCTACGAGCAGTACTTC.